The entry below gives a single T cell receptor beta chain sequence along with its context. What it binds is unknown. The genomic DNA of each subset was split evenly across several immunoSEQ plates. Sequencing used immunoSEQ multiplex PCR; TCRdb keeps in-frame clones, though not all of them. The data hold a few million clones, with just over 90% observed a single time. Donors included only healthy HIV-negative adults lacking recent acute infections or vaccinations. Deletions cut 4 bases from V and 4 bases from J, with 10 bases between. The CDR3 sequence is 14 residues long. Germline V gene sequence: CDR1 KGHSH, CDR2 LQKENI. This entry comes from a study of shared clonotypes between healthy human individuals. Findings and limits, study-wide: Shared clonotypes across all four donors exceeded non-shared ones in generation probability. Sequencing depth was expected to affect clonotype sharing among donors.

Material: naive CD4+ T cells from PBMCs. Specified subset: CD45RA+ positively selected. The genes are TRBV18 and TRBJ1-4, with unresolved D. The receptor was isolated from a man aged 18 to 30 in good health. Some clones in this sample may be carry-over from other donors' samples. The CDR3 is CASSRYSGNEKLFF. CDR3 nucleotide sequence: TGTGCCAGCTCACGGTATTCTGGTAATGAAAAACTGTTTTTT.